This record concerns one T cell receptor beta chain sequence. Its antigen is as yet unknown. It was RNA transcripts that yielded the amplified TCR beta CDR3 regions. Researchers ran a first-round RT-PCR on the TCR CDR3 using the HTBI primer set. TCRdb itself ran the multiplex PCR reads through MiXCR, one entry per CDR3 protein. The table lists about 640,000 distinct CDR3 sequences, about a fifth of them singletons. The sample belongs to a study of T cells in Graves' hyperthyroidism and ophthalmopathy. Germline lookup yields CDR1 SGHDT and CDR2 YYEEEE. This CDR3 contains 15 residues. V was trimmed by 4 bases and J by 4 bases, leaving 17 bases between them. In the ophthalmopathy cohort, Clinical Activity Score was at least 3, NOSPECS grade at least 4, and duration under 3 months. Study observations and caveats: Blood also contained most expanded thyroid clonotypes above 0.001. Ophthalmopathy got predicted by the model a median roughly 6.1 months before its onset.

The TCR originated in a man aged 25-40 years with Graves' ophthalmopathy. This chain joins TRBV5-6 and TRBJ1-1, with D possibly matching TRBD1 (5 bases). The specimen sequenced was blood. The CDR3 region has the DNA TGTGCCAGCAGCCTCCGTGTGGGGGGTGCCACTGAAGCTTTCTTT. It translates to CASSLRVGGATEAFF. Supplemented by reference TRBV5-6 and TRBJ1-1, the full variable domain reads DAGVTQSPTHLIKTRGQQVTLRCSPKSGHDTVSWYQQALGQGPQFIFQYYEEEERQRGNFPDRFSGHQFPNYSSELNVNALLLGDSALYLCASSLRVGGATEAFFGQGTRLTVV.